The T cell receptor (beta chain) described here comes from a study of beta chain features in type 1 diabetes. Study overall: Summed over all samples, the examined sorted cells came to fewer than 120 million. Whole-study results and caveats: Patients' naive, central memory and regulatory TCRB repertoires appeared more alike than those of healthy donors. Patients with Type 1 diabetes showed moderately but significantly shorter TCRB CDR3s in all four CD4+ subsets. In type 1 diabetes patients, VDJ junctions had fewer insertions; deletions at these junctions were more frequent. The analysis here could not establish whether HLA type shapes TCRB rearrangement.

TCRB transcripts that were expressed got sequenced, as all of the isolated RNA had been reverse transcribed. TCRdb's copy holds only in-frame clones and misses some; the assay was immunoSEQ multiplex PCR. The sample contains 350,000 to 450,000 clones, around 13% of which appear only once. Comments on this clone: What it recognizes is unknown.

Germline CDR1 is SGHTA and CDR2 is FQGNSA. V lost 3 bases to trimming and J lost 7 bases, with 18 bases between them. The CDR3 has 15 residues. The sequence was obtained from a woman under 30 with type 1 diabetes. This chain uses TRBV7-2 with TRBJ2-5, with a tentative D call TRBD1 (5 bases). The sample comprised naive CD4+ T cells from blood. CDR3 nucleotide sequence: TGTGCCAGCAGCTTGAGTGGGGCCACGACGGGGACCCAGTACTTC. This codes for CASSLSGATTGTQYF. Full variable domain (outside the CDR3, taken from reference TRBV7-2 and TRBJ2-5): GAGVSQSPSNKVTEKGKDVELRCDPISGHTALYWYRQSLGQGLEFLIYFQGNSAPDKSGLPSDRFSAERTGGSVSTLTIQRTQQEDSAVYLCASSLSGATTGTQYFGPGTRLLVL.